A single sample is the source of the 12 T cell receptor beta chains below, sequenced in a study of shared clonotypes between healthy human individuals. The table came from immunoSEQ multiplex PCR; TCRdb's copy has only in-frame clones and leaves some out. Among more than 1 million clones listed, approximately 80% were seen once. Input material: memory CD4+ T cells from PBMCs. Documented subset: CD45RA-negative fraction. The receptors derive from a man between 18 and 35 years old in good health. Some clones in this sample may be carry-over from other donors' samples.

The V gene is TRBV14, the J gene TRBJ2-5; 8 nucleotides align to TRBD1. V lost 4 bases to trimming and J lost 0 bases; unmatched junction nucleotides: 4. Germline V CDR1 and CDR2: SGHDN, FVKESK. The CDR3 extends over 15 amino acids. The CDR3 DNA sequence: TGTGCCAGCAGCCGGACAGGGACTTACCAAGAGACCCAGTACTTC. Translating it yields CASSRTGTYQETQYF. The full variable domain, its missing parts supplied by reference TRBV14 and TRBJ2-5, is EAGVTQFPSHSVIEKGQTVTLRCDPISGHDNLYWYRRVMGKEIKFLLHFVKESKQDESGMPNNRFLAERTGGTYSTLKVQPAELEDSGVYFCASSRTGTYQETQYFGPGTRLLVL.

This clone was seen more than once but under ten times. The rearrangement links TRBV20-1 to TRBJ1-2, with a tentative D call TRBD1 (5 bases). Per germline, CDR1 DFQATT and CDR2 SNEGSKA (reference sequence). The length of the CDR3 is 10 residues. With 4 bases removed from V and 6 bases from J, the gap between germline ends came to 6 bases. The CDR3 spells CSATGNGYTF. DNA of the CDR3: TGCAGTGCTACAGGGAATGGCTACACCTTC.

The chain joins TRBV5-6 to TRBJ1-5; D is perhaps TRBD1 (6 bases). CDR3 length: 15 residues. Germline V CDR1 and CDR2: SGHDT, YYEEEE. Trimming removed 3 bases at V and 7 bases at J, with 17 bases between. The CDR3 region has the DNA TGTGCCAGCAGCTCGGGGGGCCAACTTCCCCAGCCCCAGCATTTT. Its protein product is CASSSGGQLPQPQHF. Full variable domain (rest looked up from reference TRBV5-6 and TRBJ1-5): DAGVTQSPTHLIKTRGQQVTLRCSPKSGHDTVSWYQQALGQGPQFIFQYYEEEERQRGNFPDRFSGHQFPNYSSELNVNALLLGDSALYLCASSSGGQLPQPQHFGDGTRLSIL.

This clone was detected once. The chain has TRBV18 and TRBJ2-1; weak D call: TRBD1 (6 bases). The V gene's germline CDR1 is KGHSH and CDR2 LQKENI. The CDR3 sequence is 15 residues long. V lost 3 bases to trimming and J lost 6 bases, with 15 bases between them. The CDR3 DNA is TGTGCCAGCTCACCGGCGCAGGGGTTAATCAATGAGCAGTTCTTC. Translation: CASSPAQGLINEQFF.

The chain employs TRBV5-1 and TRBJ1-2; D gene unclear. Deletions cut 2 bases from V and 4 bases from J, with 9 bases between. CDR1 is SGHRS, CDR2 YFSETQ, per germline. This CDR3 region has 13 residues. The CDR3 DNA follows: TGCGCCAGCAGCTTAGGGCAGAGCTATGGCTACACCTTC. Translated: CASSLGQSYGYTF. The whole variable domain, remainder taken from reference TRBV5-1 and TRBJ1-2, is KAGVTQTPRYLIKTRGQQVTLSCSPISGHRSVSWYQQTPGQGLQFLFEYFSETQRNKGNFPGRFSGRQFSNSRSEMNVSTLELGDSALYLCASSLGQSYGYTFGSGTRLTVV.

Here the CDR3 DNA reads TGTGCCAGCAGCTTGAATCTGGGCAACCAAGAGACCCAGTACTTC. It specifies CASSLNLGNQETQYF. The chain uses TRBV5-6 and TRBJ2-5; D not resolved. The V gene lost 1 base and the J gene lost 0 bases, with 10 bases spanning the gap. CDR3 length equals 15 residues. Germline CDR1 SGHDT, CDR2 YYEEEE.

The chain joins TRBV30 to TRBJ2-7, with D possibly being TRBD2 (5 bases). Germline V gene lookup returns CDR1 GTSNPN and CDR2 SVGIG (reference sequence). The CDR3 runs to 14 residues. The V and J ends lost 2 bases and 3 bases respectively, with 14 bases between them. The CDR3 loop is CAWSITGTNYEQYF. CDR3 coding DNA: TGTGCCTGGAGTATAACGGGAACCAACTACGAGCAGTACTTC.

The chain recombines TRBV5-4 with TRBJ2-7; 7 bases are a match to TRBD1. There are 16 residues in the CDR3. Germline CDR1 and CDR2: SGHNT and YYREEE (reference sequence). Losses at the gene ends were 4 bases for V and 4 bases for J; bases not matched to a gene: 14. The CDR3 DNA sequence: TGTGCCAGCAGCCCCGAGGGAGACAGGGCGAGTTACGAGCAGTACTTC. Translation: CASSPEGDRASYEQYF. The full variable domain, completed using reference TRBV5-4 and TRBJ2-7, is ETGVTQSPTHLIKTRGQQVTLRCSSQSGHNTVSWYQQALGQGPQFIFQYYREEENGRGNFPPRFSGLQFPNYSSELNVNALELDDSALYLCASSPEGDRASYEQYFGPGTRLTVT.

This chain joins TRBV11-3 and TRBJ2-2; no firm D call. The germline V and J ends were trimmed by 7 bases and 5 bases, with 14 bases remaining between them. CDR3 length: 14 amino acids. Germline V lookup: CDR1 SGHNT, CDR2 YENEEA. In DNA form, the CDR3 reads TGTGCCAGCACCCGAGCAGACTTAACCGGGGAGCTGTTTTTT. Residues: CASTRADLTGELFF.

The chain employs TRBV11-2 and TRBJ2-7; a weak D match, TRBD1 (5 bases). CDR1 and CDR2 (germline): SGHAT, FQNNGV. With 4 bases removed from V and 6 bases from J, the gap between germline ends came to 10 bases. The CDR3 totals 12 residues. The DNA for the CDR3 is TGTGCCAGCAGCTCTACAGGTGCCGAGCAGTACTTC. Translating it yields CASSSTGAEQYF.

J is TRBJ2-7 and V is TRBV23-1; no definite D call. TRBV23-1 qualifies as an ORF whose function is uncertain. Deletions cut 6 bases from V and 6 bases from J, with 18 bases between. CDR3 size: 14 residues. Here the CDR3 reads CASRPPDLWIEQYF. CDR3 nucleotide sequence: TGCGCCAGCAGGCCGCCCGACCTATGGATCGAGCAGTACTTC.

The chain is built from TRBV27 and TRBJ1-2; the match to TRBD1 covers 8 bases. The CDR3 runs 14 residues. Trimming cost V 6 bases and J 4 bases; bases outside gene matches: 7. From germline, CDR1 is MNHEY and CDR2 SMNVEV (reference sequence). This chain's CDR3 is CASRDRAVPYGYTF. The CDR3 region has the DNA TGTGCCAGCAGGGACAGGGCGGTACCCTATGGCTACACCTTC.